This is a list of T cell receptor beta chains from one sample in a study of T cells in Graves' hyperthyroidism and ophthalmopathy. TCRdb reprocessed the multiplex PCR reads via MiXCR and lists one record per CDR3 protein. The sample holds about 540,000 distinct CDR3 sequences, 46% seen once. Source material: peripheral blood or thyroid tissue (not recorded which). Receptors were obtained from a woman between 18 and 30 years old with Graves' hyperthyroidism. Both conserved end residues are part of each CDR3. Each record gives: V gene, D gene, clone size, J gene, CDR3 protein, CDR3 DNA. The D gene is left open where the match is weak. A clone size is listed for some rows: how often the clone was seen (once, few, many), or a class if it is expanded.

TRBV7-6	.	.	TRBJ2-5	CASSLNPPGESTQYF	TGTGCCAGCAGCCTTAACCCACCCGGGGAGTCAACCCAGTACTTC
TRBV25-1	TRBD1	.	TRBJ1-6	CASSQDRGGSPLHF	TGTGCCAGCAGCCAAGACAGGGGGGGGTCACCCCTCCACTTT
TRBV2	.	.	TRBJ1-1	CASTLGRVPEAFF	TGTGCCAGCACTCTCGGAAGGGTTCCTGAAGCTTTCTTT
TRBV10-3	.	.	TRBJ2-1	CAISERNEQFF	TGTGCCATCAGCGAGCGGAATGAGCAGTTCTTC
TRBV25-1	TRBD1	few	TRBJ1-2	CASSPGQEYGYTF	TGTGCCAGCTCACCGGGACAGGAGTATGGCTACACCTTC
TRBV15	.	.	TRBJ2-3	CATSRDTRGTDTQYF	TGTGCCACCAGCAGAGATACGAGGGGCACAGATACGCAGTATTTT
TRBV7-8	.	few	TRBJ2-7	CASSIRLVSNEQYF	TGTGCCAGCAGCATTAGACTAGTTTCCAACGAGCAGTACTTC
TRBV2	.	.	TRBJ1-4	CASSDTGQGEKLFF	TGTGCCAGCAGTGATACTGGGCAGGGTGAAAAACTGTTTTTT
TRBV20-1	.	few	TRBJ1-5	CSAQTGGSNQPQHF	TGCAGTGCTCAGACAGGCGGTAGCAATCAGCCCCAGCATTTT
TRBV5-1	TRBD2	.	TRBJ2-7	CASSLVPASGIIAYEQYF	TGCGCCAGCAGCTTGGTCCCGGCTAGCGGGATAATCGCCTACGAGCAGTACTTC
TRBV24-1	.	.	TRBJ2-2	CATSDSQGRITGVGELFF	TGTGCCACCAGTGATTCCCAAGGACGGATAACAGGAGTCGGGGAGCTGTTTTTT
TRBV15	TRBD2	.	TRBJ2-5	CATSRTAGETQYF	TGTGCCACCAGCAGGACAGCGGGGGAGACCCAGTACTTC
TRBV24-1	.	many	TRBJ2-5	CATSDTREIQETQYF	TGTGCCACCAGTGACACGAGGGAAATTCAAGAGACCCAGTACTTC
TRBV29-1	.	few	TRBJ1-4	CSVEVMGANNEKLFF	TGCAGCGTTGAAGTAATGGGGGCGAACAATGAAAAACTGTTTTTT
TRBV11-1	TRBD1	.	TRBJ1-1	CASSLPRTGEAFF	TGTGCCAGCAGCCTTCCTCGGACAGGGGAAGCTTTCTTT
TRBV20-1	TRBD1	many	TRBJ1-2	CSASSQGAGYTF	TGCAGTGCTAGTAGTCAGGGGGCTGGCTACACCTTC
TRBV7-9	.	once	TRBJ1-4	CASSPRPLGDGEKLFF	TGTGCCAGCAGCCCTCGGCCGTTGGGTGACGGGGAAAAACTGTTTTTT
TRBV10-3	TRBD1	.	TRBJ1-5	CAITEGTGDQPQHF	TGTGCCATCACCGAGGGGACAGGGGATCAGCCCCAGCATTTT
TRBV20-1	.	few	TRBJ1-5	CSARAGQTASSQPQHF	TGCAGTGCTAGAGCAGGACAGACAGCCTCCTCCCAGCCCCAGCATTTT
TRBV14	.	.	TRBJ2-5	CASSLSTSRSETQYF	TGTGCCAGCAGCCTATCAACTAGCCGCTCCGAGACCCAGTACTTC
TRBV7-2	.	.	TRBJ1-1	CASSSTWNTEAFF	TGTGCCAGCAGCTCCACCTGGAACACTGAAGCTTTCTTT
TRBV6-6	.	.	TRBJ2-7	CASMDDRKGEQYF	TGTGCCAGCATGGACGACAGGAAGGGTGAGCAGTACTTC
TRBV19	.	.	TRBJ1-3	CASSPTGTLTGNTIYF	TGTGCCAGTAGTCCTACCGGGACTTTGACTGGAAACACCATATATTTT
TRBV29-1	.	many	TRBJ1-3	CSVELRQVLCTIYF	TGCAGCGTTGAACTGAGACAGGTTTTATGCACCATATATTTT
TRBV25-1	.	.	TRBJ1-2	CASSARDLVGYTF	TGTGCCAGCAGTGCTAGAGACCTAGTCGGCTACACCTTC
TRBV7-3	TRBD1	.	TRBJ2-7	CASDGTDFYEQYF	TGTGCCAGCGACGGGACAGATTTCTACGAGCAGTACTTC
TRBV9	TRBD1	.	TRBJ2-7	CASSVGDRGYTYEQYF	TGTGCCAGCAGCGTAGGGGACAGGGGATATACCTACGAGCAGTACTTC
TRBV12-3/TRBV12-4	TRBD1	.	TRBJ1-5	CASSFGTGHQPQHF	TGTGCCAGCAGTTTCGGGACAGGTCACCAGCCCCAGCATTTT
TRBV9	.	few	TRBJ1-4	CASSRSGGGEKLFF	TGTGCCAGCAGCCGAAGCGGGGGGGGTGAAAAACTGTTTTTT
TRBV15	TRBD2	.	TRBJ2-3	CATSRGGSGISDTQYF	TGTGCCACCAGCAGAGGCGGTAGCGGGATCTCAGATACGCAGTATTTT
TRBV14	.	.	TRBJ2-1	CASSPRDNEQFF	TGTGCCAGCAGCCCCCGGGACAATGAGCAGTTCTTC
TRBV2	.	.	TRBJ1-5	CASTTIGGAGNQPQHF	TGTGCCAGCACTACCATCGGGGGGGCGGGCAATCAGCCCCAGCATTTT
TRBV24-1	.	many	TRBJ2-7	CATSARSGPTYEQYF	TGTGCCACCAGTGCTCGAAGCGGTCCCACCTACGAGCAGTACTTC
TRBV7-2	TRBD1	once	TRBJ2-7	CASSNSGQDYEQYF	TGTGCCAGCAGCAACTCGGGACAGGACTACGAGCAGTACTTC
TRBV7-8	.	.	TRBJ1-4	CASSLTGEPGKLFF	TGTGCCAGCAGCCTGACCGGGGAACCCGGAAAACTGTTTTTT